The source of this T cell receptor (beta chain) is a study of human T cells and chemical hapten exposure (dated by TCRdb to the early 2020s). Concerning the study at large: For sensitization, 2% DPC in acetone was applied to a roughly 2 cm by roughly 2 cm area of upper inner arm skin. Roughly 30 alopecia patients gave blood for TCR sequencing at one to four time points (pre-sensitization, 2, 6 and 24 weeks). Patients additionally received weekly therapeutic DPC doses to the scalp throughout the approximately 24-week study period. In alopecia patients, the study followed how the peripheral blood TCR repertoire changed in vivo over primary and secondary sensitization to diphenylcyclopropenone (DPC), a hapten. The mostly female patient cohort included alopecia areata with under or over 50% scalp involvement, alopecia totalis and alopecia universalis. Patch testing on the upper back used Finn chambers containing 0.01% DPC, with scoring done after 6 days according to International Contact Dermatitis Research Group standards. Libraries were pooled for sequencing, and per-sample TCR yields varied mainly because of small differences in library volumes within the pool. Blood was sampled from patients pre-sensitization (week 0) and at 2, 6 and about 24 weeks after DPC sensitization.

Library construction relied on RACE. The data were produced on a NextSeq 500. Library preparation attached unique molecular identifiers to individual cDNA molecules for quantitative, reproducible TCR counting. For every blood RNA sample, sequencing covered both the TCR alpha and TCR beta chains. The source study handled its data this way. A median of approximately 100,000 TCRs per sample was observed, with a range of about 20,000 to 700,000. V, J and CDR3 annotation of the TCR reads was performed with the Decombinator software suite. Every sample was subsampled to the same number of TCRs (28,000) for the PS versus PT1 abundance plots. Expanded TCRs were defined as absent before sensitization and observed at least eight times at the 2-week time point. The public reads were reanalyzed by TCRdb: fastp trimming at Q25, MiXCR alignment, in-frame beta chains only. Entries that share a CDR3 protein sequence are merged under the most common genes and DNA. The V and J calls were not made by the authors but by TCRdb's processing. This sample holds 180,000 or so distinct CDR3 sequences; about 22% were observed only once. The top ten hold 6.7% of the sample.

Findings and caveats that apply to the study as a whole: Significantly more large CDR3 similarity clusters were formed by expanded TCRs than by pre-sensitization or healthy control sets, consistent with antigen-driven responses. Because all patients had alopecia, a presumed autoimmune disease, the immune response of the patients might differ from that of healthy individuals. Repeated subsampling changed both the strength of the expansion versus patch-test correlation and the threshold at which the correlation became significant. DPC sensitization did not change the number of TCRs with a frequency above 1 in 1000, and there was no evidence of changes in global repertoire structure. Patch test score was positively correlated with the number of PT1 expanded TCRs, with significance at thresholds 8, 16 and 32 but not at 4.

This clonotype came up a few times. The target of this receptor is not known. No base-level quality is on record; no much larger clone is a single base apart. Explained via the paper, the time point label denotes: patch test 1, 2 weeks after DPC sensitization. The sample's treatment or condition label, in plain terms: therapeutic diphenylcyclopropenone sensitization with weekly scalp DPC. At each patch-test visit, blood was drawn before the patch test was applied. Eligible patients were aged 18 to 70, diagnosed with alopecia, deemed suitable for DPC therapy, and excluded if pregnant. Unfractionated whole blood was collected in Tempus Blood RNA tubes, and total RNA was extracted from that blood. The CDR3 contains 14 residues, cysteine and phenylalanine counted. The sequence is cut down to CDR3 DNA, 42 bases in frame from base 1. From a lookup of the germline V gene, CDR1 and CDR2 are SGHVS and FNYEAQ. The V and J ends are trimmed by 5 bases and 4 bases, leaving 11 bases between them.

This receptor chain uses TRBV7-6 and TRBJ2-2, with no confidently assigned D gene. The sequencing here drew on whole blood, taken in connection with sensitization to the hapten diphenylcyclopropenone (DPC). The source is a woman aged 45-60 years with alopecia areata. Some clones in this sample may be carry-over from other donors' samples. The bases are TGTGCCAGCAGCCCTGTCGGGCGCACCGGGGAGCTGTTTTTT. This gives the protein CASSPVGRTGELFF.